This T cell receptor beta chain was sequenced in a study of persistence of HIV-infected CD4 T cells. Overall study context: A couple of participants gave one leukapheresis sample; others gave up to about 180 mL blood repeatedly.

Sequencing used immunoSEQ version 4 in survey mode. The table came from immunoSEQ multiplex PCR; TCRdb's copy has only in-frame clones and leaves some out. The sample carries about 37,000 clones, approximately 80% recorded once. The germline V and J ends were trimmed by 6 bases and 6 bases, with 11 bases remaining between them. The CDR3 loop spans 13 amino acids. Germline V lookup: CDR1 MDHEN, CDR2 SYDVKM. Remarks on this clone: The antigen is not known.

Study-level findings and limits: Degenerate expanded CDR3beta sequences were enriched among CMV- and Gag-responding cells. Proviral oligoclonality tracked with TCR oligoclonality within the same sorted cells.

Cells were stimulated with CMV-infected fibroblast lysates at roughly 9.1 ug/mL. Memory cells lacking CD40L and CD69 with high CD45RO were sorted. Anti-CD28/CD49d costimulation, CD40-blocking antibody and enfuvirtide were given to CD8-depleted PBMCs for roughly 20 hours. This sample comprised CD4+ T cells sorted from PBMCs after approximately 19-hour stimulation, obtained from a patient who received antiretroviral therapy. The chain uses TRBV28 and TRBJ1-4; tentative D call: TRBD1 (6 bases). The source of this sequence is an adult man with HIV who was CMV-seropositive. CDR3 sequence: CASRGGRHEKLFF. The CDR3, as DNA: TGTGCCAGCAGAGGGGGGCGACATGAAAAACTGTTTTTT. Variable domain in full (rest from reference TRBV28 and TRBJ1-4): DVKVTQSSRYLVKRTGEKVFLECVQDMDHENMFWYRQDPGLGLRLIYFSYDVKMKEKGDIPEGYSVSREKKERFSLILESASTNQTSMYLCASRGGRHEKLFFGSGTQLSVL.